This is a list of T cell receptor beta chains from one sample in a study of T cell responses to AZD1222 COVID-19 vaccine. Assay: immunoSEQ multiplex PCR; the TCRdb copy retains only in-frame clones and omits some. The sample lists tens of thousands of clones, over 80% occurring once. Here the sequenced sample was peripheral blood, taken 28 days after the second AZD1222 dose. These TCRs come from an adult who received the AZD1222 COVID-19 vaccine. Each CDR3 is given with its conserved first and last residue. A D gene is named only where the DNA matches it firmly. Size is omitted from some rows. Given values are once, few, many or a class for expanded clones.

clone_size	j_call	d_call	v_call	cdr3_aa	cdr3_nt
-	TRBJ2-3	-	TRBV27	CASSLAGARDTQYF	TGTGCCAGCAGTTTAGCGGGGGCTCGGGATACGCAGTATTTT
-	TRBJ2-1	-	TRBV27	CASSLLSEQFF	TGTGCCAGCAGTTTGCTCTCTGAGCAGTTCTTC
few	TRBJ1-5	-	TRBV2	CASSERGLEPQHF	TGTGCCAGCAGTGAAAGGGGTCTGGAGCCCCAGCATTTT
-	TRBJ2-7	TRBD1	TRBV6-5	CASSSNRGHSYEQYF	TGTGCCAGCAGTTCCAACAGGGGTCACTCCTACGAGCAGTACTTC
-	TRBJ1-1	TRBD1	TRBV12-3/TRBV12-4	CASSPGQGAGAFF	TGTGCCAGCAGTCCAGGACAGGGGGCTGGAGCTTTCTTT
once	TRBJ2-5	TRBD1	TRBV7-3	CASSQGAQETQYF	TGTGCCAGCAGCCAGGGGGCGCAAGAGACCCAGTACTTC
-	TRBJ2-2	TRBD1	TRBV15	CATRKTGTGVTGELFF	TGTGCCACCAGGAAAACCGGGACAGGGGTGACCGGGGAGCTGTTTTTT
-	TRBJ1-4	TRBD1	TRBV7-9	CASSARPGQINEKLFF	TGTGCCAGCAGCGCACGACCGGGACAGATAAATGAAAAACTGTTTTTT
-	TRBJ1-6	TRBD1	TRBV19	CASSRDRGTPLHF	TGTGCCAGTAGTAGGGACAGGGGGACACCCCTCCACTTT
few	TRBJ2-5	-	TRBV7-7	CASSPQTGRQETQYF	TGTGCTAGCAGCCCTCAGACAGGCCGTCAAGAGACCCAGTACTTC
-	TRBJ2-7	-	TRBV5-1	CASSLAGESSYEQYF	TGCGCCAGCAGCTTGGCGGGGGAAAGCTCCTACGAGCAGTACTTC
few	TRBJ1-4	-	TRBV6-5	CAGGGIGGEKLFF	TGTGCCGGTGGAGGGATAGGAGGTGAAAAACTGTTTTTT
-	TRBJ2-1	-	TRBV13	CASSRPRGEQFF	TGTGCCAGCAGCCGCCCGAGGGGTGAGCAGTTCTTC
few	TRBJ2-7	-	TRBV13	CASSSSQGSYEQYF	TGTGCCAGCAGCTCCTCACAGGGTTCCTACGAGCAGTACTTC
-	TRBJ1-2	-	TRBV6-5	CASSYDAGMYGYTF	TGTGCCAGCAGTTACGACGCAGGCATGTATGGCTACACCTTC
-	TRBJ1-4	-	TRBV5-8	CASSTLRGVNEKLFF	TGTGCCAGCAGCACCCTAAGGGGCGTTAATGAAAAACTGTTTTTT
-	TRBJ1-4	-	TRBV6-1	CASSVQGTVTRFNEKLFF	TGTGCCAGCAGTGTCCAGGGGACCGTGACCCGGTTTAATGAAAAACTGTTTTTT
once	TRBJ1-6	-	TRBV6-5	CASSPVGGNSPLHF	TGTGCCAGCAGCCCGGTCGGGGGGAATTCACCCCTCCACTTT
-	TRBJ2-2	-	TRBV12-3/TRBV12-4	CASSFKPTGELFF	TGTGCCAGCAGTTTTAAACCCACCGGGGAGCTGTTTTTT
-	TRBJ2-7	-	TRBV9	CASSPRKGTEHEQYF	TGTGCCAGCAGCCCCCGGAAGGGCACGGAACACGAGCAGTACTTC
once	TRBJ2-1	TRBD2	TRBV7-8	CASSFPAGASYNEQFF	TGTGCCAGCAGCTTTCCAGCGGGGGCCTCTTACAATGAGCAGTTCTTC
-	TRBJ1-5	TRBD1	TRBV25-1	CASSAATGVSNQPQHF	TGTGCCAGCAGTGCCGCGACAGGGGTGAGCAATCAGCCCCAGCATTTT
-	TRBJ1-2	TRBD1	TRBV28	CASSPTGQGYGYTF	TGTGCCAGCAGTCCAACAGGACAGGGCTATGGCTACACCTTC
-	TRBJ2-1	TRBD1	TRBV5-1	CASSLQGQGLSEQFF	TGCGCCAGCAGCTTGCAGGGACAGGGGTTAAGTGAGCAGTTCTTC
-	TRBJ1-2	TRBD1	TRBV5-8	CASTGTVTNYGYTF	TGTGCCAGCACCGGGACAGTTACTAACTATGGCTACACCTTC
-	TRBJ1-1	-	TRBV3-1/TRBV3-2	CASSRIGRTEAFF	TGTGCCAGCAGCCGTATTGGAAGGACTGAAGCTTTCTTT